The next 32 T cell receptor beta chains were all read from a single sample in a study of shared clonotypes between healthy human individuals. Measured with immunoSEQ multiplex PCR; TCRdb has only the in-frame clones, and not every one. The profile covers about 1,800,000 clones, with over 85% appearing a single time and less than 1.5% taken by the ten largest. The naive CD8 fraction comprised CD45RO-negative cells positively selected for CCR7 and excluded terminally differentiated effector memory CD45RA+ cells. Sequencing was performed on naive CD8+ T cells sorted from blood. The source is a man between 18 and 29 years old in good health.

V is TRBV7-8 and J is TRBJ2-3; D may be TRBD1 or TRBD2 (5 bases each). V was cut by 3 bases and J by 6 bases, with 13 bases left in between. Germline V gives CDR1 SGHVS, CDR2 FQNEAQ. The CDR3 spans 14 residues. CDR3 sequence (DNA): TGTGCCAGCAGCTTGTCTGGTGAGGGGGATACGCAGTATTTT. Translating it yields CASSLSGEGDTQYF.

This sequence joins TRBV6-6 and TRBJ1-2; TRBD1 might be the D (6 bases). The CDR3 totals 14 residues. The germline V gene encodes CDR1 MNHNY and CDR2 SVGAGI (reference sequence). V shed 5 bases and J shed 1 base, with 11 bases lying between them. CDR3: CASSKWTDNYGYTF. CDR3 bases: TGTGCCAGCAGTAAATGGACAGATAACTATGGCTACACCTTC.

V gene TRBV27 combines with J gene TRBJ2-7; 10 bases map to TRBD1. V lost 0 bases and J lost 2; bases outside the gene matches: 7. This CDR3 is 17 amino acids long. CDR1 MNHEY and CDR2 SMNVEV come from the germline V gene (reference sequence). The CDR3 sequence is CASSLSKGTGVTYEQYF. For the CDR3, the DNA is TGTGCCAGCAGTTTATCTAAGGGGACAGGGGTTACCTACGAGCAGTACTTC.

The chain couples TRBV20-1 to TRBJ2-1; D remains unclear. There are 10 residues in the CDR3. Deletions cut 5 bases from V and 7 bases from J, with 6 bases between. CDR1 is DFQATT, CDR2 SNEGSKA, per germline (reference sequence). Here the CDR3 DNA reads TGCAGTGCTTGGGAAAATGAGCAGTTCTTC. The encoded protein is CSAWENEQFF.

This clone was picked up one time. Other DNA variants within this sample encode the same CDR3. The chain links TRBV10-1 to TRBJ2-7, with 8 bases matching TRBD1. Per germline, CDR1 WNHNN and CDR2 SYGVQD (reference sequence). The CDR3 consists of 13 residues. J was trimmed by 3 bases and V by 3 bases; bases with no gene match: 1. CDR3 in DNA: TGCGCCAGCAGTGAAACAGGGGGCTACGAGCAGTACTTC. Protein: CASSETGGYEQYF.

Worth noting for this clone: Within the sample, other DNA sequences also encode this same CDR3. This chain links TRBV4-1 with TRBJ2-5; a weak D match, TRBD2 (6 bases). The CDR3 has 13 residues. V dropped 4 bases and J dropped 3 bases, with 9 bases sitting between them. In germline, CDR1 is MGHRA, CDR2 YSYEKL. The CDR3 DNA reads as TGCGCCAGCAGCCTCCGACTAGAAGAGACCCAGTACTTC. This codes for CASSLRLEETQYF.

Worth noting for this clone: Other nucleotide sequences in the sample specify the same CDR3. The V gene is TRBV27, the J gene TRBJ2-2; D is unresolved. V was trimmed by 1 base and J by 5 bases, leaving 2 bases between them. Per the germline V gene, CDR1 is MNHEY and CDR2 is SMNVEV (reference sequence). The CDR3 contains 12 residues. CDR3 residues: CASSLFTGELFF. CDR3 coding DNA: TGTGCCAGCAGTTTATTTACCGGGGAGCTGTTTTTT.

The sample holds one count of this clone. CDR3: CASSLGPGANVLTF. The CDR3 coding sequence is TGTGCCAGCAGCTTAGGCCCTGGGGCCAACGTCCTGACTTTC. This chain uses TRBV7-6 with TRBJ2-6; D call uncertain. The V gene's germline CDR1 is SGHVS and CDR2 FNYEAQ. The CDR3 is 14 amino acids. The V end was cut by 1 base, the J end by 2 bases, with 3 bases between.

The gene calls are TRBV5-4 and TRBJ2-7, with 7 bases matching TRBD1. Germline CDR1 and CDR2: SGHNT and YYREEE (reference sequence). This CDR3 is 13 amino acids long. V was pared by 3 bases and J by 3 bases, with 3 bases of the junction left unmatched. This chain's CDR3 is CASSSRGIYEQYF. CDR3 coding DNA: TGTGCCAGCAGCTCCAGGGGGATCTACGAGCAGTACTTC. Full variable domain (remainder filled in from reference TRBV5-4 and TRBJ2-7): ETGVTQSPTHLIKTRGQQVTLRCSSQSGHNTVSWYQQALGQGPQFIFQYYREEENGRGNFPPRFSGLQFPNYSSELNVNALELDDSALYLCASSSRGIYEQYFGPGTRLTVT.

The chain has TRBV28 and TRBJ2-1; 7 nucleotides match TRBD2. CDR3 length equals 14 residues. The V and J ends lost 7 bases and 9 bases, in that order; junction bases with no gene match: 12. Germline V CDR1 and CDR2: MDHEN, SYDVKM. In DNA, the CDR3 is TGTGCCAGCATTTCTTTAGCGGGCATCGGTGAGCAGTTCTTC. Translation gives CASISLAGIGEQFF.

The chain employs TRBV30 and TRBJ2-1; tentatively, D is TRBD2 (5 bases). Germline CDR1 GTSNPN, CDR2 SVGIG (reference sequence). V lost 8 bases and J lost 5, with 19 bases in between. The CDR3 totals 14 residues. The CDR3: CAREDGLFDNEQFF. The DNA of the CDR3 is TGTGCCCGGGAAGATGGCCTCTTTGACAATGAGCAGTTCTTC.

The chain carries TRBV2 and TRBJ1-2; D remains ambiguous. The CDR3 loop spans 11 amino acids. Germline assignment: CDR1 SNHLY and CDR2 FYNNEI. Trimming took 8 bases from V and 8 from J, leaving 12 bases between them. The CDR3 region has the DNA TGTGCCAGCCGGGAGCCCATCGGCTACACCTTC. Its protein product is CASREPIGYTF. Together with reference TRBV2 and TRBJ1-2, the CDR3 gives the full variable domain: EPEVTQTPSHQVTQMGQEVILRCVPISNHLYFYWYRQILGQKVEFLVSFYNNEISEKSEIFDDQFSVERPDGSNFTLKIRSTKLEDSAMYFCASREPIGYTFGSGTRLTVV.

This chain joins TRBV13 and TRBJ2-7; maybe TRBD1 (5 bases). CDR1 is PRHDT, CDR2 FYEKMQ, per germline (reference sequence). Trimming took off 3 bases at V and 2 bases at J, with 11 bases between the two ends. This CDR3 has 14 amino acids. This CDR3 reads CASSFTQGTYEQYF. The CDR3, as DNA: TGTGCCAGCAGCTTTACCCAGGGAACCTACGAGCAGTACTTC.

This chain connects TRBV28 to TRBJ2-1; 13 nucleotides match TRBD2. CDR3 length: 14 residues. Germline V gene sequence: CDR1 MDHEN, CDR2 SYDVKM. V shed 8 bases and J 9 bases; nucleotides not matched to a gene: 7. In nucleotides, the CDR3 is TGTGCCAGCGAACTAGCGGGGGGGCCAAGTGAGCAGTTCTTC. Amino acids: CASELAGGPSEQFF.

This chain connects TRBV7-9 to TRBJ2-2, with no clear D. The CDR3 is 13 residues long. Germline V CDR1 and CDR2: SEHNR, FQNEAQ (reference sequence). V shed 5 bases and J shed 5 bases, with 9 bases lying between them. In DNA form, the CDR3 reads TGTGCCAGCAGCCTGTCCTATACCGGGGAGCTGTTTTTT. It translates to CASSLSYTGELFF.

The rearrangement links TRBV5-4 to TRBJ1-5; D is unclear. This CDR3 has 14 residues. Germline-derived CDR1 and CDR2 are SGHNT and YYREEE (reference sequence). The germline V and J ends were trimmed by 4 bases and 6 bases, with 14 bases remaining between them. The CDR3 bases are TGTGCCAGCAGCGCCGGTCGAGGAGGTCAGCCCCAGCATTTT. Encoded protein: CASSAGRGGQPQHF.

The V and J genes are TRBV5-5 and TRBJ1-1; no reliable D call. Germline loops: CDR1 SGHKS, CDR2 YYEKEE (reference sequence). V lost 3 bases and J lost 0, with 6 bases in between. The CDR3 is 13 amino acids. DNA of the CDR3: TGTGCCAGCAGCTCAAAGATGAACACTGAAGCTTTCTTT. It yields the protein CASSSKMNTEAFF.

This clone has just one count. This CDR3 is CSVTPGLAGGQLYEQYF. DNA of the CDR3: TGCAGCGTAACACCGGGACTAGCGGGAGGCCAACTCTACGAGCAGTACTTC. The chain joins TRBV29-1 to TRBJ2-7, with TRBD2 identical over 15 bases. This CDR3 is 17 amino acids long. V lost 6 bases to trimming and J lost 3 bases; unmatched junction nucleotides: 12. Germline V gene lookup returns CDR1 SQVTM and CDR2 ANQGSEA.

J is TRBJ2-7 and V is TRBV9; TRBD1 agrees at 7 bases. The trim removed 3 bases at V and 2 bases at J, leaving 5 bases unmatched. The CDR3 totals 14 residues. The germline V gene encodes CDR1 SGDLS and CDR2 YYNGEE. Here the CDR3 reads CASSEGTVAYEQYF. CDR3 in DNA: TGTGCCAGCAGCGAGGGGACAGTTGCCTACGAGCAGTACTTC.

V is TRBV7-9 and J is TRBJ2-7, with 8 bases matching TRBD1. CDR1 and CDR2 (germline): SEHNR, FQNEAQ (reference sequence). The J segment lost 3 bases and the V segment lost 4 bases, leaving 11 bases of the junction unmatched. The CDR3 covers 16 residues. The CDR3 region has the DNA TGTGCCAGCAGCTCACGCCCGACAGGGGCCGGCTACGAGCAGTACTTC. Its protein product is CASSSRPTGAGYEQYF.

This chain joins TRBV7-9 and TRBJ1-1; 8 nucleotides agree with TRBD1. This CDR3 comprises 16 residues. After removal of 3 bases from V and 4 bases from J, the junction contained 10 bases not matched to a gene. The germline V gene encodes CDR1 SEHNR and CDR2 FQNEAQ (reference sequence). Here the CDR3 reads CASSFLMGQAGTEAFF. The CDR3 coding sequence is TGTGCCAGCAGCTTTCTGATGGGACAGGCGGGCACTGAAGCTTTCTTT.

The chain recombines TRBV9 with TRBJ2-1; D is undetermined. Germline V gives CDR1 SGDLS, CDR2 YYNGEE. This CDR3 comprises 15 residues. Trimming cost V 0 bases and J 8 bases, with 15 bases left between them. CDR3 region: CASSVAHNSLDEQFF. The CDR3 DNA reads TGTGCCAGCAGCGTAGCTCATAATAGCCTCGATGAGCAGTTCTTC.

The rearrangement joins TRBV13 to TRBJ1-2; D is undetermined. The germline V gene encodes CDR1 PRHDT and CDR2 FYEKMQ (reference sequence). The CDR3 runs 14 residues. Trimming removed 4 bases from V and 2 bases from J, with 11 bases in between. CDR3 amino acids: CASSSTRSNYGYTF. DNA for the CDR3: TGTGCCAGCAGCTCCACTCGGAGCAACTATGGCTACACCTTC.

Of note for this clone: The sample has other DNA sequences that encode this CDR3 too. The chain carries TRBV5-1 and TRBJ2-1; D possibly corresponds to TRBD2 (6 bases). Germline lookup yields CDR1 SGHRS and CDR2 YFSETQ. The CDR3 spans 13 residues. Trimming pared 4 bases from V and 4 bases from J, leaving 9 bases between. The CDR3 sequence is CASSPGGYNEQFF. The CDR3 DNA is TGCGCCAGCAGCCCCGGGGGTTACAATGAGCAGTTCTTC.

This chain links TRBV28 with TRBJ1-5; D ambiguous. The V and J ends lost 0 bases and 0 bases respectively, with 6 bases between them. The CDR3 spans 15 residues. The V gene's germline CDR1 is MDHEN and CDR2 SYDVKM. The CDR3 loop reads CASSLWTGSNQPQHF. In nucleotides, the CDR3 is TGTGCCAGCAGTTTATGGACTGGTAGCAATCAGCCCCAGCATTTT.

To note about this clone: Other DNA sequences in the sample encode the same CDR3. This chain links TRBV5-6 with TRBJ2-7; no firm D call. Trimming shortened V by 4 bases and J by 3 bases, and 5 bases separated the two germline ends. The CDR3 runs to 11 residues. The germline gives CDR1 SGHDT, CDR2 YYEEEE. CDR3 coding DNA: TGTGCCAGCAGCCTGAACTACGAGCAGTACTTC. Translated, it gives CASSLNYEQYF.

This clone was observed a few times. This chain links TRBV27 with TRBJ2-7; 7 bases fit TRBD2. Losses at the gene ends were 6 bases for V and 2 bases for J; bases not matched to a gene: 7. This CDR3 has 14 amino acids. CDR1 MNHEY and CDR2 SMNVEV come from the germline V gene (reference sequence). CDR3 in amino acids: CASSRISGTYEQYF. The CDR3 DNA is TGTGCCAGCAGCAGAATAAGCGGGACCTACGAGCAGTACTTC.

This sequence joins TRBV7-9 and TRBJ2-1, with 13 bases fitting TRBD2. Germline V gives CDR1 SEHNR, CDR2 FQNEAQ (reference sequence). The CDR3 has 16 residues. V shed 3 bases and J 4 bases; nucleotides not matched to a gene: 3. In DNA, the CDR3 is TGTGCCAGCAGCTTGACTAGCGGGAGGAGGTACAATGAGCAGTTCTTC. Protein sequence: CASSLTSGRRYNEQFF.

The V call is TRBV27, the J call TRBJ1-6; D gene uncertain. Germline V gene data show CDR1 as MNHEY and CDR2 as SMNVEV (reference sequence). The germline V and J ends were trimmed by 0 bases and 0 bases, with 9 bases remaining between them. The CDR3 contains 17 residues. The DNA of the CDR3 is TGTGCCAGCAGTTTATCTGCGGAGACCTCCTATAATTCACCCCTCCACTTT. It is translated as CASSLSAETSYNSPLHF.

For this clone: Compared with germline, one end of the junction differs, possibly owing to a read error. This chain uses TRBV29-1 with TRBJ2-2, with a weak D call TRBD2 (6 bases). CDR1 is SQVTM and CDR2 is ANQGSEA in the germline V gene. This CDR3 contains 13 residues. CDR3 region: CGGSPLNTGELFF. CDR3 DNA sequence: TGTGGGGGGTCCCCCTTGAACACCGGGGAGCTGTTTTTT.

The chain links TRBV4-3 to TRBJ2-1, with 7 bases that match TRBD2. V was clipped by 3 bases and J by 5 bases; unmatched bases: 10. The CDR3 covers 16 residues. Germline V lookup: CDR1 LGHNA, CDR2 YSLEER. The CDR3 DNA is TGCGCCAGCAGCCAGTCCGGCGGGGGAGAGGACAATGAGCAGTTCTTC. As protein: CASSQSGGGEDNEQFF.

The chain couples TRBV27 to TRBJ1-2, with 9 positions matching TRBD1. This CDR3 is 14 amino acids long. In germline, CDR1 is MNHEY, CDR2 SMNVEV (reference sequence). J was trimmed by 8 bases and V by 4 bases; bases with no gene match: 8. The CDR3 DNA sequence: TGTGCCAGCAGTTCCCTTCCGGACAGGGGAGGCTACACCTTC. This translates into CASSSLPDRGGYTF.